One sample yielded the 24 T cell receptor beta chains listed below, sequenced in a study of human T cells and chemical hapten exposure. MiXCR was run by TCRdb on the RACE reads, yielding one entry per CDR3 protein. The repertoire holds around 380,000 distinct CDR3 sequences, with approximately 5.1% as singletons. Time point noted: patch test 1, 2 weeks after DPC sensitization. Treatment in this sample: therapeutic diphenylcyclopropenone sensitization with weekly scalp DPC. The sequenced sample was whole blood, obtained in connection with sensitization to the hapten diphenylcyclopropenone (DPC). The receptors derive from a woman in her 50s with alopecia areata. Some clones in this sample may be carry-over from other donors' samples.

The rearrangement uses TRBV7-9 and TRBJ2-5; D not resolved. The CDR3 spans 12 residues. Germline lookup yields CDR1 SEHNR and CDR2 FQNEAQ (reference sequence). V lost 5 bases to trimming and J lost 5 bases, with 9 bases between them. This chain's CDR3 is CASSPPLETQYF. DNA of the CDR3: TGTGCCAGCAGCCCCCCGCTGGAGACCCAGTACTTC.

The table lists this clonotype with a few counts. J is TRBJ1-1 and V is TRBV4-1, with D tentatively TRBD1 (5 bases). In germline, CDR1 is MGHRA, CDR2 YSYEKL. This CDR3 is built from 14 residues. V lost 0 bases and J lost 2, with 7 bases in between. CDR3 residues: CASSQDQGNTEAFF. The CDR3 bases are TGCGCCAGCAGCCAAGATCAGGGAAACACTGAAGCTTTCTTT.

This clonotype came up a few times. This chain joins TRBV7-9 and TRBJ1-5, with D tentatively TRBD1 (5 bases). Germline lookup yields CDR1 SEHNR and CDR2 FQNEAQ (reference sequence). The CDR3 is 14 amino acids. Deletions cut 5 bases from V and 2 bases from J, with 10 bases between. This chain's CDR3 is CASSPGHGNQPQHF. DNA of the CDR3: TGTGCCAGCAGCCCCGGACATGGCAATCAGCCCCAGCATTTT. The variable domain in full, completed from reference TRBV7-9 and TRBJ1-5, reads DTGVSQNPRHKITKRGQNVTFRCDPISEHNRLYWYRQTLGQGPEFLTYFQNEAQLEKSRLLSDRFSAERPKGSFSTLEIQRTEQGDSAMYLCASSPGHGNQPQHFGDGTRLSIL.

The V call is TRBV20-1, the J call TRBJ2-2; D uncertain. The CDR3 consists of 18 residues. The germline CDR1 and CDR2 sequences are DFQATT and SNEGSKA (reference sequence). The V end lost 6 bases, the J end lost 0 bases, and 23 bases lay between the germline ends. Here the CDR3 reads CSASGAASIYANTGELFF. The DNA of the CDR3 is TGCAGTGCGTCAGGTGCAGCATCAATTTACGCGAACACCGGGGAGCTGTTTTTT.

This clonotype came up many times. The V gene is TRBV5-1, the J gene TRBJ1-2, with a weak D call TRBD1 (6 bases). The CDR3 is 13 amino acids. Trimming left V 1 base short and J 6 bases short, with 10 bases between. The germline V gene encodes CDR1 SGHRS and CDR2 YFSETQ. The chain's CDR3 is CASSLNGGDGYTF. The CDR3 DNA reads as TGCGCCAGCAGCTTGAACGGGGGCGATGGCTACACCTTC.

The CDR3 protein is CASSLEGRIFYGYTF. As DNA, the CDR3 is TGTGCCAGCAGCTTAGAGGGGCGGATATTCTATGGCTACACCTTC. The J gene is TRBJ1-2, the V gene TRBV7-9; a possible D gene is TRBD1 (5 bases). The CDR3 totals 15 residues. Germline V gene lookup returns CDR1 SEHNR and CDR2 FQNEAQ (reference sequence). The V end lost 1 base, the J end lost 4 bases, and 13 bases lay between the germline ends.

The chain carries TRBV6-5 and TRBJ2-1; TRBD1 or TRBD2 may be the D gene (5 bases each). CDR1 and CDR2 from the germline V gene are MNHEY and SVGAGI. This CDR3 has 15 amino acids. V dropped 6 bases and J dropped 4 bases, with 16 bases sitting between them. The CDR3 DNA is TGTGCCAGCAGCCCAGCTGGGACGGGTTACAATGAGCAGTTCTTC. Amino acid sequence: CASSPAGTGYNEQFF.

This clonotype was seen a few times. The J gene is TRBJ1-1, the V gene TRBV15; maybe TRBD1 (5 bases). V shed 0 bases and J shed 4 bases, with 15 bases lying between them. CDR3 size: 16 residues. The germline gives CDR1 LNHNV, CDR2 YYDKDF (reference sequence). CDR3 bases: TGTGCCACCAGCAGAGATATAAGCAGGGTGGGCACTGAAGCTTTCTTT. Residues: CATSRDISRVGTEAFF.

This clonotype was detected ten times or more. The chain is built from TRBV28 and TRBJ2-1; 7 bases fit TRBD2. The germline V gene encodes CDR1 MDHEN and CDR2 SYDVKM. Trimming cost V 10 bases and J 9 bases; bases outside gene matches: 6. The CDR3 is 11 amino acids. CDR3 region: CAIPSGGEQFF. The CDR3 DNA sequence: TGTGCCATCCCCTCGGGAGGTGAGCAGTTCTTC. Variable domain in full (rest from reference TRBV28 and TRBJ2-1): DVKVTQSSRYLVKRTGEKVFLECVQDMDHENMFWYRQDPGLGLRLIYFSYDVKMKEKGDIPEGYSVSREKKERFSLILESASTNQTSMYLCAIPSGGEQFFGPGTRLTVL.

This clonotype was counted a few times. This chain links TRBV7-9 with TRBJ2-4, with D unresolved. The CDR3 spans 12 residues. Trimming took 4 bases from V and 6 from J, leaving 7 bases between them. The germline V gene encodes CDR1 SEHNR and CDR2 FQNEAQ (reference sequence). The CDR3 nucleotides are TGTGCCAGCAGCTCCTTACGAAACATTCAGTACTTC. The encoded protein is CASSSLRNIQYF. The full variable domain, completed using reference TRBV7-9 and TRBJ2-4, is DTGVSQNPRHKITKRGQNVTFRCDPISEHNRLYWYRQTLGQGPEFLTYFQNEAQLEKSRLLSDRFSAERPKGSFSTLEIQRTEQGDSAMYLCASSSLRNIQYFGAGTRLSVL.

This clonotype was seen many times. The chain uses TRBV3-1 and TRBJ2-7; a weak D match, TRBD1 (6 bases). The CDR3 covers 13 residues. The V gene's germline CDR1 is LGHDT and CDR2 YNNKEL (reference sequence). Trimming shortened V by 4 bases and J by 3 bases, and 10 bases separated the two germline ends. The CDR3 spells CASSRGQGYEQYF. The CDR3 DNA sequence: TGTGCCAGCAGCCGGGGGCAGGGCTACGAGCAGTACTTC.

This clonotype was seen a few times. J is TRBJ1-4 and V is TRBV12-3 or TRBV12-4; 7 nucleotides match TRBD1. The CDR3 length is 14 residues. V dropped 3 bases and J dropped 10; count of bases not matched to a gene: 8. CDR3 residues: CASSFSQGVGKLFF. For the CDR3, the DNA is TGTGCCAGCAGTTTCTCGCAGGGGGTGGGAAAACTGTTTTTT.

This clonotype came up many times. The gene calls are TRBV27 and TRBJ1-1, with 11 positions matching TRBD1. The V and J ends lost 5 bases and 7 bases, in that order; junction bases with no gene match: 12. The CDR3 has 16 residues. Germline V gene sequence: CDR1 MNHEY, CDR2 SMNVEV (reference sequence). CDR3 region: CASSLGQGANMDEAFF. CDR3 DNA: TGTGCCAGCAGTCTCGGACAGGGGGCGAATATGGATGAAGCTTTCTTT.

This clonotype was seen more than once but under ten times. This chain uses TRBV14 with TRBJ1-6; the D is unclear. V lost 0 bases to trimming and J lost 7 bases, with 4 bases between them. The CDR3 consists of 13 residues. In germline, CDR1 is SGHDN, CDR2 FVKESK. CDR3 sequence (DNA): TGTGCCAGCAGCCAAGACCTGAATTCACCCCTCCACTTT. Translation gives CASSQDLNSPLHF.

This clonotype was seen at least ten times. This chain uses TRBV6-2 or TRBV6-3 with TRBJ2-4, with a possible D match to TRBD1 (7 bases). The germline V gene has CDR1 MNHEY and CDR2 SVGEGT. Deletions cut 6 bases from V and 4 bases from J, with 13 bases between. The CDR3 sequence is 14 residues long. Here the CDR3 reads CASRGQTSKNIQYF. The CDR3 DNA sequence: TGTGCCAGCAGGGGACAGACTAGTAAAAACATTCAGTACTTC.

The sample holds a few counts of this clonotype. This chain's CDR3 is CASSYSFGTDLVYF. CDR3 sequence (DNA): TGTGCCAGCAGTTACTCCTTCGGAACAGACCTGGTCTATTTT. The gene calls are TRBV6-2 or TRBV6-3 and TRBJ2-3; D is uncertain. Trimming pared 0 bases from V and 15 bases from J, leaving 19 bases between. CDR1 and CDR2 from the germline V gene are MNHEY and SVGEGT. The CDR3 contains 14 residues.

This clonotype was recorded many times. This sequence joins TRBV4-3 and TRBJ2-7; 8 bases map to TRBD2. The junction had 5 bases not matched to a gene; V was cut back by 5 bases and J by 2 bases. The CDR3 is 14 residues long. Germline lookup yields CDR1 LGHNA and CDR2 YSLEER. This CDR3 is CASSSAGGAYEQYF. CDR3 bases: TGCGCCAGCAGCTCTGCGGGAGGAGCCTACGAGCAGTACTTC.

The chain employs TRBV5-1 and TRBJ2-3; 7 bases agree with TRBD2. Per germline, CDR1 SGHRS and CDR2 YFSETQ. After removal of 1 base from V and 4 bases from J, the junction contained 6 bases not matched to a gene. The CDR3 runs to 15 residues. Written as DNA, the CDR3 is TGCGCCAGCAGCTTGCCGGGACTACGAGCAGATACGCAGTATTTT. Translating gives CASSLPGLRADTQYF.

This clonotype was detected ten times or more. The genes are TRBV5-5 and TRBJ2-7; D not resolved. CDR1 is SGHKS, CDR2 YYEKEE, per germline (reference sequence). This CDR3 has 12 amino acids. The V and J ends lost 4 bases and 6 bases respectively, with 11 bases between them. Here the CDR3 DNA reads TGTGCCAGCAGCCTACAAGGAAGCGAGCAGTACTTC. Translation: CASSLQGSEQYF. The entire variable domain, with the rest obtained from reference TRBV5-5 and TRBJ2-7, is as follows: DAGVTQSPTHLIKTRGQQVTLRCSPISGHKSVSWYQQVLGQGPQFIFQYYEKEERGRGNFPDRFSARQFPNYSSELNVNALLLGDSALYLCASSLQGSEQYFGPGTRLTVT.

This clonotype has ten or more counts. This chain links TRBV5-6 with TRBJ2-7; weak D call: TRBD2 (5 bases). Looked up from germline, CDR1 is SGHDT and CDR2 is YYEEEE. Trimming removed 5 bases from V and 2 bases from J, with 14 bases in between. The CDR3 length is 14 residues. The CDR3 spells CASRSGGRAYEQYF. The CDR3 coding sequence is TGTGCCAGCAGGTCTGGAGGTAGAGCCTACGAGCAGTACTTC.

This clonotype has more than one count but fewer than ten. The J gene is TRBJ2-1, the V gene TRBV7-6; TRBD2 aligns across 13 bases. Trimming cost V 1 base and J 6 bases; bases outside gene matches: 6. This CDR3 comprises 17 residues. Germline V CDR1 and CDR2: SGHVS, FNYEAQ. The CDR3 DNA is TGTGCCAGCAGCTTAGGCAGGACTAGCGGGAGTACCAATGAGCAGTTCTTC. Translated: CASSLGRTSGSTNEQFF.

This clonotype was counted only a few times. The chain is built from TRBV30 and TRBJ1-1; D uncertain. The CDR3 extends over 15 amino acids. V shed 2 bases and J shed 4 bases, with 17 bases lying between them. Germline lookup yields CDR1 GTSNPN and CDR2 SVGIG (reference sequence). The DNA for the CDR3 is TGTGCCTGGAGTTTGCGGGCAGCCTCCATCACTGAAGCTTTCTTT. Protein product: CAWSLRAASITEAFF. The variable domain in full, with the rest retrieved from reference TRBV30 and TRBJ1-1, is SQTIHQWPATLVQPVGSPLSLECTVEGTSNPNLYWYRQAAGRGLQLLFYSVGIGQISSEVPQNLSASRPQDRQFILSSKKLLLSDSGFYLCAWSLRAASITEAFFGQGTRLTVV.

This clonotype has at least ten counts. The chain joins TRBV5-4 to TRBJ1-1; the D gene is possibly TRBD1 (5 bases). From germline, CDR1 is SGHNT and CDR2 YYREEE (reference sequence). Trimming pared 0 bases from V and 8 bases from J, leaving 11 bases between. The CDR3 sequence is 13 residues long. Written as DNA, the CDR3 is TGTGCCAGCAGCTTGGCCGAAGGGGTAGAAGCTTTCTTT. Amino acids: CASSLAEGVEAFF.

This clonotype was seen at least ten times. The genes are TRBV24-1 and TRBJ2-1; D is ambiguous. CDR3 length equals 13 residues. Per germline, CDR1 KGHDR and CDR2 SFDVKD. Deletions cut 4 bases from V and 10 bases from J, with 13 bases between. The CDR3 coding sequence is TGTGCCACCAGTGACTACCCTTCCGTGGAGCAGTTCTTC. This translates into CATSDYPSVEQFF.